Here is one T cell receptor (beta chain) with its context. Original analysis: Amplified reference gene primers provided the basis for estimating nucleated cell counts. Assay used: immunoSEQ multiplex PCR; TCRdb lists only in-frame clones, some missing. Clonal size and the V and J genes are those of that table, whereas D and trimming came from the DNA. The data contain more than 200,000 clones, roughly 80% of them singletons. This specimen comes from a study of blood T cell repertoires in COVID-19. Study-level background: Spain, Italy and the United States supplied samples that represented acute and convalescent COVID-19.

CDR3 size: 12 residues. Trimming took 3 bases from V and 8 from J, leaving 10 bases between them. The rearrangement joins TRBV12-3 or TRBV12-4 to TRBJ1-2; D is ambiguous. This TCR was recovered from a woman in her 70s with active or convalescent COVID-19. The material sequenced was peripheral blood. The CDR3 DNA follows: TGTGCCAGCAGTTTGCGGACTTGGGGCTACACCTTC. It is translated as CASSLRTWGYTF.